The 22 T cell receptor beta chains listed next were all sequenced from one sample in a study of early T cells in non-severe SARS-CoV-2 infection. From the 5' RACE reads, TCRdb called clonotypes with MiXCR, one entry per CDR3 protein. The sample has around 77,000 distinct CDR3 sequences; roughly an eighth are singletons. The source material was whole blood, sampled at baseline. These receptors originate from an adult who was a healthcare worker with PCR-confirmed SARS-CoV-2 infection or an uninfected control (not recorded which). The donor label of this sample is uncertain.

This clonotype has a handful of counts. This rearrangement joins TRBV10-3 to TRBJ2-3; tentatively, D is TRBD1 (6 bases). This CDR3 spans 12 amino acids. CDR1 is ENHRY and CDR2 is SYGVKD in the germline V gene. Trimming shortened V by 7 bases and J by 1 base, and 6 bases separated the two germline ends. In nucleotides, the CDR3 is TGTGCCATCAACAGGGGCACAGATACGCAGTATTTT. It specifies CAINRGTDTQYF.

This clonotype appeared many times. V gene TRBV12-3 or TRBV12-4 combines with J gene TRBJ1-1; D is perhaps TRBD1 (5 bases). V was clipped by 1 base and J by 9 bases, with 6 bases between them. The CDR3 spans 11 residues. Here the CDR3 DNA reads TGTGCCAGCAGTTTAGGGGGGAAAGCTTTCTTT. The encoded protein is CASSLGGKAFF.

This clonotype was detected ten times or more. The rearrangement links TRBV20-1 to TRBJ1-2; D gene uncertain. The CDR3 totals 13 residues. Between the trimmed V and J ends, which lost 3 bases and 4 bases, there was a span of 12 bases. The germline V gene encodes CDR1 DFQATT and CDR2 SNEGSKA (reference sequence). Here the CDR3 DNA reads TGCAGTGCTAGTGGTGGAGAAGGCTATGGCTACACCTTC. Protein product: CSASGGEGYGYTF.

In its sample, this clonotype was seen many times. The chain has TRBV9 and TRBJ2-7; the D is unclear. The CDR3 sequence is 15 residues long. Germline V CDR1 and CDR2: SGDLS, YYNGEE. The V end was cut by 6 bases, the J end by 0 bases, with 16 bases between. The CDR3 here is CASTPSDFSSYEQYF. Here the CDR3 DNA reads TGTGCCAGCACCCCCTCGGATTTCAGCTCCTACGAGCAGTACTTC.

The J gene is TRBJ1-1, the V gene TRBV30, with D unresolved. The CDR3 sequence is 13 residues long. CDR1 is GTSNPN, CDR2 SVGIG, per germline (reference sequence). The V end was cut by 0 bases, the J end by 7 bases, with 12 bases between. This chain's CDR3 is CAWSVRVAGEAFF. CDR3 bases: TGTGCCTGGAGTGTTCGGGTGGCAGGTGAAGCTTTCTTT.

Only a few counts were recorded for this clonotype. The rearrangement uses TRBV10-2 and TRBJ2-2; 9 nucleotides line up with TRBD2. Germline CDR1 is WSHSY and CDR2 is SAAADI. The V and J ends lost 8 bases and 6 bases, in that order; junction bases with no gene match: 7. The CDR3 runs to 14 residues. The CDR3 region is CASEASGTSGELFF. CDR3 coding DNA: TGCGCCAGCGAGGCTAGCGGGACGTCCGGGGAGCTGTTTTTT.

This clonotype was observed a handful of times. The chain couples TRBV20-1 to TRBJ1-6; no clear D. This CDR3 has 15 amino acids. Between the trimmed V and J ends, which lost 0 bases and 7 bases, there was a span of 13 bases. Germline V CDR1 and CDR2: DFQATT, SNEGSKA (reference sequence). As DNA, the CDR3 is TGCAGTGCTAGAGAGGGGAACGTCTGGAATTCACCCCTCCACTTT. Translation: CSAREGNVWNSPLHF.

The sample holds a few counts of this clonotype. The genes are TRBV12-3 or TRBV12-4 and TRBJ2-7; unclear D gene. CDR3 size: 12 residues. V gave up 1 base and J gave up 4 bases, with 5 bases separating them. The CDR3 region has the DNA TGTGCCAGCAGTTTAGACAAGTACGAGCAGTACTTC. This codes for CASSLDKYEQYF.

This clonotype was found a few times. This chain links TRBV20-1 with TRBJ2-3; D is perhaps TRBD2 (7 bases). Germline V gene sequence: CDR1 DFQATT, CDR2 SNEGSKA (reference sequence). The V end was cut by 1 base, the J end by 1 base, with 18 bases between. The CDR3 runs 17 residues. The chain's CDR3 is CSARALGRGGRTDTQYF. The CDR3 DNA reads TGCAGTGCTAGAGCCCTGGGTAGGGGGGGACGCACAGATACGCAGTATTTT.

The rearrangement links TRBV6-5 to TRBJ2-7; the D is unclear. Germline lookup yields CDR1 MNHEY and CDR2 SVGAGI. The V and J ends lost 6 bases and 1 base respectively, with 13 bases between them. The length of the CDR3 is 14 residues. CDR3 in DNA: TGTGCCAGCAGCCAACAGTGGGAATCCTACGAGCAGTACTTC. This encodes CASSQQWESYEQYF.

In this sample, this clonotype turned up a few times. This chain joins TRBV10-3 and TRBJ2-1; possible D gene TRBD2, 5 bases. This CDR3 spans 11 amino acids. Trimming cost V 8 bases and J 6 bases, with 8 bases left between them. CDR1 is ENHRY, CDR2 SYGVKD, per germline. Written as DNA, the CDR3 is TGTGCCATCGAGGGCCCCAATGAGCAGTTCTTC. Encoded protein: CAIEGPNEQFF.

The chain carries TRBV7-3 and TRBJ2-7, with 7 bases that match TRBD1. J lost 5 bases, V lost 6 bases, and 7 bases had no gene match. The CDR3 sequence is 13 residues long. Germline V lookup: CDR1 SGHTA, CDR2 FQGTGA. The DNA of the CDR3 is TGTGCCAGCAGTGAGCAGGGGGACCACGAGCAGTACTTC. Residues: CASSEQGDHEQYF.

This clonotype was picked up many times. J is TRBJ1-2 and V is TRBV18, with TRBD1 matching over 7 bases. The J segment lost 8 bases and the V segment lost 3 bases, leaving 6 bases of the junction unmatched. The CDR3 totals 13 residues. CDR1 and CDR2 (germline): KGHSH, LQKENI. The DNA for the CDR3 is TGTGCCAGCTCACCGCTTACAGGGGAAGGCTACACCTTC. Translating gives CASSPLTGEGYTF.

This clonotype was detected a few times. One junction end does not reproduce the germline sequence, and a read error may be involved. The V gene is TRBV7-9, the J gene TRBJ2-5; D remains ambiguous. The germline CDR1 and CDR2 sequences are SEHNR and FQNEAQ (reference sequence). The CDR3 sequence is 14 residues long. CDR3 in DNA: TGTGCCAGCAGCTTAATCCCCCACCACGAGACCCAGTACTTC. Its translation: CASSLIPHHETQYF.

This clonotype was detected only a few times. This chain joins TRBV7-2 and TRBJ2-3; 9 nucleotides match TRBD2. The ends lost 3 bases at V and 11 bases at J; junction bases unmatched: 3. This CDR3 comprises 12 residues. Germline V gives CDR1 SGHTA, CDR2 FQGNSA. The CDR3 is CASSFSGRQQYF. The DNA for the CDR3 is TGTGCCAGCAGCTTTAGCGGGAGACAGCAGTATTTT.

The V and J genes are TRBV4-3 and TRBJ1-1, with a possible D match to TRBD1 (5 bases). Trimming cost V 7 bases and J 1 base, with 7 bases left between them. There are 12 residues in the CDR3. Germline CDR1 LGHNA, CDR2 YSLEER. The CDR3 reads CASTGQNTEAFF. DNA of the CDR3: TGCGCCAGCACCGGACAGAACACTGAAGCTTTCTTT.

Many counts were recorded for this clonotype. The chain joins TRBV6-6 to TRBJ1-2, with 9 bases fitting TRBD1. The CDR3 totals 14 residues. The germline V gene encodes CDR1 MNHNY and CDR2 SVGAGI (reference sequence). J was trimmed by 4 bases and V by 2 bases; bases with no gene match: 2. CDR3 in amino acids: CASSYVTGGYGYTF. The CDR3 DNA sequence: TGTGCCAGCAGTTACGTGACAGGGGGCTATGGCTACACCTTC.

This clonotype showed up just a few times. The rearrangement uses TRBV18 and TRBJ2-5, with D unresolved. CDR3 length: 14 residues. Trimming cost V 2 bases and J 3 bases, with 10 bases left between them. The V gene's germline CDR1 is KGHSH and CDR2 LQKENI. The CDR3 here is CASSPRVRKETQYF. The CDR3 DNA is TGTGCCAGCTCACCAAGGGTTCGAAAAGAGACCCAGTACTTC.

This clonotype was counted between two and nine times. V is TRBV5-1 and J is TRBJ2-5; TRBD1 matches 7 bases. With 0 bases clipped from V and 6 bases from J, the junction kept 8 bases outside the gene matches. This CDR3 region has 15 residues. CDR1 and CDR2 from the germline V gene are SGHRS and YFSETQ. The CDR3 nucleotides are TGCGCCAGCAGCTTGGAGGGGGCAGGGATGCAGACCCAGTACTTC. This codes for CASSLEGAGMQTQYF.

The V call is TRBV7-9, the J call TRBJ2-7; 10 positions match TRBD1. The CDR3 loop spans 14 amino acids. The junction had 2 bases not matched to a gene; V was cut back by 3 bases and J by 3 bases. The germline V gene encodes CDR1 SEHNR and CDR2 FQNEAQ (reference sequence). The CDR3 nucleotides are TGTGCCAGCAGCTTGGGACAGGGGAACTACGAGCAGTACTTC. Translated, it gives CASSLGQGNYEQYF.

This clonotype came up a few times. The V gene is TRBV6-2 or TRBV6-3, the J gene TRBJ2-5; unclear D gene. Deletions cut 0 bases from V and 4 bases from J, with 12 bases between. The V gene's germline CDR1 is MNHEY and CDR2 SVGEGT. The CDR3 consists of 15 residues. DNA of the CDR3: TGTGCCAGCAGTTACTCGACGCGGCGTCGAGAGACCCAGTACTTC. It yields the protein CASSYSTRRRETQYF.

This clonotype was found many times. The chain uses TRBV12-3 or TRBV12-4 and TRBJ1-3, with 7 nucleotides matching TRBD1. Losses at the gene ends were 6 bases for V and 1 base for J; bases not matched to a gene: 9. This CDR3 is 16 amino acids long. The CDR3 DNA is TGTGCCAGCAGGGATATCCAGGGGGGGTCTGGAAACACCATATATTTT. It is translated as CASRDIQGGSGNTIYF.